The sequence of this T cell receptor beta chain was determined in a study of CD8+ T cells in alopecia areata listed by TCRdb under 2018. As for the study more broadly: The treated patients, all with moderate-to-severe alopecia areata, were enrolled in an open-label pilot trial of oral tofacitinib given at 5 to 10 mg twice daily. RNA was extracted with the PAXgene miRNA kit for fixed scalp, the miRNeasy kit for PBMCs, and the RNeasy kit for mouse skin. Patients stayed on tofacitinib for 6 to 18 months and then had 6 months of follow-up off drug so that delayed response and recurrence could be assessed. In treated patients, disease severity was measured using the SALT score, which gives the percentage of scalp surface area affected. High-throughput TCRbeta sequencing was used to examine T cell clonal expansion in alopecia areata in both the C3H/HeJ mouse model and human patients. Clonality in the scalp was compared among normal scalp (n=4), patchy alopecia areata scalp (n=8), and alopecia totalis/universalis scalp (n=8). Scalp tissue and sorted CD4+ and CD8+ peripheral blood T cells from patchy and totalis/universalis alopecia areata patients and from healthy controls were covered by human TCRbeta sequencing. Biopsies were taken from tofacitinib-treated patients at baseline and at 4 and 24 weeks of treatment, and a later scalp biopsy was taken in several of the tofacitinib-treated patients. TCRbeta CDR3 regions were amplified by immunoSEQ multiplex PCR with 35 Vbeta forward and 13 Jbeta reverse primers. On the study overall, not on this receptor specifically: Compared with normal scalp, lesional scalp, particularly in alopecia totalis/universalis, had higher clonality and more expanded CD8+ clones, which suggests antigenic drive. The treated cohort was small, with a single nonresponder, so links between baseline CD8+ expansion and response need larger studies. Many expanded lesional clones were found to persist in scalp and blood during tofacitinib treatment, and relapse after treatment cessation may be partly explained by this persistence. Tofacitinib significantly lowered scalp clonality and the number of expanded CD8+ clones among the top 100 scalp clones. Scalp TCR repertoire analysis is complicated because resident alphabeta T cells in normal human skin are also sequenced, whereas mouse skin is dominated by gammadelta T cells. Compared with mice, TCR sequences shared between patients were less clear, possibly partly because of HLA diversity across the patient population.

For this clone: Its antigen is still unknown. Qualities for individual bases were not recorded, and no much larger clone is one base off.

The receptor library was made with the immunoSEQ multiplex PCR assay. To provide template for TCR sequencing, every sample had RNA extracted and reverse transcribed into cDNA. SuperScript III was used to make first-strand cDNA, primed with a 2:1 mix of oligo-dT and random hexamers. A synthetic immune receptor repertoire was used to gauge amplification bias, and whatever bias remained was removed computationally. In the original analysis: After raw reads were preprocessed to remove errors, the CDR3 was defined following IMGT conventions as running from the conserved cysteine to phenylalanine. To get clonality, Shannon entropy was normalized by log2 of the number of productive unique TCRs and the result was subtracted from 1. CD4 or CD8 identity of scalp clones was inferred by cross-referencing scalp TCRbeta sequences with sorted blood CD4 and CD8 repertoires. The clones in this table, taken by TCRdb from immuneACCESS, are in-frame only. Not every clone is retained; where verified, under half of the shortfall comes from an unresolved V gene, and the cause of the rest is unknown. D and trimming were read from the DNA, whereas the V and J calls and clone size are those reported in that table. A total of over 120,000 clones appear in this sample, 45% to 60% of them only once. The ten top clones hold about a sixth of the sample.

V and J are truncated by 1 base and 8 bases respectively, leaving an intervening sequence of 5 bases. The germline V gene encodes CDR1 PRHDT and CDR2 FYEKMQ (reference sequence). From its cysteine to its phenylalanine, the CDR3 spans 12 amino acids. The kept DNA is CDR3 alone, 36 bases in frame from the first base. The sample's time point label is to be understood as: around 4 weeks on oral tofacitinib. The label giving this sample's treatment or condition can be read as: oral pan-JAK inhibitor, 5-10 mg twice daily. Lesional scalp punch biopsies and peripheral blood were collected from alopecia areata patients. PBMCs were isolated by density centrifugation and stained for CD3, CD4 and CD8, and CD4+ and CD8+ T cells were sorted on a FACSAria.

This TCR derives from a human donor with alopecia areata. The rearrangement joined TRBV13 to TRBJ2-2; the D gene lacks a confident call. Sequencing was performed on CD8+ T cells sorted from blood, taken at week 4, from a patient treated with tofacitinib. The CDR3 protein sequence reads: CASSLVSGELFF. In nucleotides, the sequence is TGTGCCAGCAGCTTAGTGTCTGGGGAGCTGTTTTTT.